The clone carrying this T cell receptor beta chain was seen ten or more times. Its antigen is still unknown. V lost 6 bases and J 1 base, leaving 10 bases between the germline ends. This CDR3 comprises 13 residues. The germline V gene encodes CDR1 DFQATT and CDR2 SNEGSKA (reference sequence). A second PCR of roughly 6 to 12 cycles used a sample-barcoded 5' primer and a J-beta primer mix. TCRdb re-called the 5' RACE reads through MiXCR, storing one row per CDR3 protein. The sample consists of fewer than 800,000 distinct CDR3 sequences, 21% of them appearing once. The data stem from a study of blood T cells in healthy people across ages. General observations from the study: Across samples, TCR beta diversity tracked strongly with naive T cell percentage.

The sequence came from a man aged 65 to 79 in good health. The sample consisted of blood. This rearrangement joins TRBV20-1 to TRBJ2-1; no firm D call. CDR3 in DNA: TGCAGTGCCCCGGACGGATCCTACAATGAGCAGTTCTTC. Protein sequence: CSAPDGSYNEQFF.